The clone carrying this T cell receptor (beta chain) appeared many times. The data originate from a study of T cells in Graves' hyperthyroidism and ophthalmopathy. The V end lost 5 bases, the J end lost 7 bases, and 15 bases lay between the germline ends. Germline CDR1 is SGHVS and CDR2 is FNYEAQ. This CDR3 spans 13 amino acids. TCR beta CDR3 region amplification was performed from RNA transcripts. HTBI primers were used for first-round RT-PCR of the TCR CDR3. TCRdb processed the multiplex PCR reads anew with MiXCR; each CDR3 protein has one entry. The table has around 400,000 distinct CDR3 sequences, roughly 15% seen once.

The chain has TRBV7-6 and TRBJ2-7; TRBD2 might be the D (5 bases). Sequencing was performed on blood. The TCR originated in a woman aged 60 to 75 with Graves' ophthalmopathy. The CDR3 reads CASSPLTSGEQYF. Here the CDR3 DNA reads TGTGCCAGCAGCCCCCTGACTTCGGGAGAGCAGTACTTC. The variable domain in full, completed from reference TRBV7-6 and TRBJ2-7, reads GAGVSQSPRYKVTKRGQDVALRCDPISGHVSLYWYRQALGQGPEFLTYFNYEAQQDKSGLPNDRFSAERPEGSISTLTIQRTEQRDSAMYRCASSPLTSGEQYFGPGTRLTVT.